The source of this T cell receptor (beta chain) is a study of T cell responses to AZD1222 COVID-19 vaccine. Here immunoSEQ multiplex PCR was the method, and the copy in TCRdb shows in-frame clones only, minus some. This sample carries about 98,000 clones, roughly 86% of them seen once, and the ten largest clones take roughly 6%. The CDR3 loop spans 16 amino acids. CDR1 MNHEY and CDR2 SMNVEV come from the germline V gene (reference sequence). With 5 bases clipped from V and 10 bases from J, the junction kept 15 bases outside the gene matches. This clone was seen a single time. Source: peripheral blood, taken on day 0 of AZD1222 vaccination. This chain connects TRBV27 to TRBJ2-1; the match to TRBD1 covers 9 bases. This sequence originates from an adult in good health. The CDR3 loop reads CASSRAGTGRRNEQFF. The CDR3 coding sequence is TGTGCCAGCAGTCGAGCCGGGACAGGGCGGCGGAACGAGCAGTTCTTC.